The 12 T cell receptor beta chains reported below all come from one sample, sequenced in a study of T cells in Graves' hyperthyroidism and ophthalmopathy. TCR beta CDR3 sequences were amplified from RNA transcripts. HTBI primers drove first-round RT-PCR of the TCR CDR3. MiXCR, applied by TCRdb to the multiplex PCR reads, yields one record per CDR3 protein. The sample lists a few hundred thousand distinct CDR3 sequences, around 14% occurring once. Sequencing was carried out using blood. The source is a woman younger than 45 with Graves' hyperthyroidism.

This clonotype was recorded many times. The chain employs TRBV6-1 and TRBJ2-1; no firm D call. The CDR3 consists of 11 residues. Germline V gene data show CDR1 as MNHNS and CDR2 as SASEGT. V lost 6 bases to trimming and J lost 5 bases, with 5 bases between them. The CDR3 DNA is TGTGCCAGCAGGAGTAACAATGAGCAGTTCTTC. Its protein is CASRSNNEQFF.

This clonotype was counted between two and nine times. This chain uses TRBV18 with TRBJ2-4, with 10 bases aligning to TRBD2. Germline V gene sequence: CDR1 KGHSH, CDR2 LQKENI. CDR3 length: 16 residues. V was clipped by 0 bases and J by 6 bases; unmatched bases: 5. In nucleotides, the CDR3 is TGTGCCAGCTCACCACCGTCAGCGGGAGGGGGAAACATTCAGTACTTC. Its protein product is CASSPPSAGGGNIQYF.

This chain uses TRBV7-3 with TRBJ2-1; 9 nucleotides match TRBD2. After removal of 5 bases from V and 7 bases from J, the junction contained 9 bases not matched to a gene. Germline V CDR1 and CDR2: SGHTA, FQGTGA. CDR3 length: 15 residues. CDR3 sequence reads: CASSPRTSELNEQFF. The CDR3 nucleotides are TGTGCCAGCAGCCCGAGGACTAGCGAACTTAATGAGCAGTTCTTC.

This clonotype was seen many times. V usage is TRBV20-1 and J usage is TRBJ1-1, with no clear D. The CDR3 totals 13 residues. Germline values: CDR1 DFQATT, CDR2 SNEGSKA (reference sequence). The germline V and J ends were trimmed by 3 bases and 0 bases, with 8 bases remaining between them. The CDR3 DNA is TGCAGTGCTAGTGGCGAGATGAACACTGAAGCTTTCTTT. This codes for CSASGEMNTEAFF.

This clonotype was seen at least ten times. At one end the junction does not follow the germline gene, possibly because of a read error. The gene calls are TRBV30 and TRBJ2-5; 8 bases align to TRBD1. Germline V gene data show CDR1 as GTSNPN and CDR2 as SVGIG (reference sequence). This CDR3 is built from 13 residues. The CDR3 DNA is TGTGCCAGGAGGACAGGGCCTGCGGAGACCCAGTACTTC. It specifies CARRTGPAETQYF. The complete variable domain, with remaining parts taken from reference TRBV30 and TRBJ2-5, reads SQTIHQWPATLVQPVGSPLSLECTVEGTSNPNLYWYRQAAGRGLQLLFYSVGIGQISSEVPQNLSASRPQDRQFILSSKKLLLSDSGFYLCARRTGPAETQYFGPGTRLLVL.

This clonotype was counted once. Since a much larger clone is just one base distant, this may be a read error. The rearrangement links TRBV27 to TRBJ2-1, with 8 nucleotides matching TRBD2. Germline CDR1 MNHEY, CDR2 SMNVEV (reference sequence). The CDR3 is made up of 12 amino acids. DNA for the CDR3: TGTGCCGGCAGTTTATCTGGACTAGCCCAGTTCTTC. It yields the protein CAGSLSGLAQFF.

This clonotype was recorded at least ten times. DNA for the CDR3: TGTGCCAGCAGCTCAGACAGCCTTAGGACAGATACGCAGTATTTT. Its translation: CASSSDSLRTDTQYF. The chain links TRBV9 to TRBJ2-3, with D possibly TRBD1 on 5 matching bases. CDR3 length: 15 amino acids. Per the germline V gene, CDR1 is SGDLS and CDR2 is YYNGEE. V lost 4 bases and J 3 bases, leaving 15 bases between the germline ends.

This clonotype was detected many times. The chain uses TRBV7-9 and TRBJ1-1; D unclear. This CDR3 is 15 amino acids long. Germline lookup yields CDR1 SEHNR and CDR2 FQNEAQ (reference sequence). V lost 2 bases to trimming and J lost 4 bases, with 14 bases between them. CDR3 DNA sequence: TGTGCCAGCAGCTTATCTTCCCGAGGTGGCACTGAAGCTTTCTTT. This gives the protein CASSLSSRGGTEAFF.

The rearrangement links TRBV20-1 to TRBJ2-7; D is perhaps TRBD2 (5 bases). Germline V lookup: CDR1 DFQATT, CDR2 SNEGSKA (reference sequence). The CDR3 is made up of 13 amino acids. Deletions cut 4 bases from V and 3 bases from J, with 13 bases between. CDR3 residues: CSATALAGYEQYF. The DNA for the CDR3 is TGCAGTGCTACAGCCCTAGCCGGCTACGAGCAGTACTTC.

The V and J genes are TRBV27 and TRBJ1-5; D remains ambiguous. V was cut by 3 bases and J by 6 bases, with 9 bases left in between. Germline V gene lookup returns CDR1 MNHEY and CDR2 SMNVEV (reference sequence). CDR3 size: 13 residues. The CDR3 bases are TGTGCCAGCAGTTTCGACGTCGTTCAGCCCCAGCATTTT. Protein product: CASSFDVVQPQHF.

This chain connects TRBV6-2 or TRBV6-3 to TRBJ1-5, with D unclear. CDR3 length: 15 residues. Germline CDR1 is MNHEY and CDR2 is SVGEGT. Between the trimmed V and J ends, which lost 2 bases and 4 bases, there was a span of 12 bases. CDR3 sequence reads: CASSYGEDGNQPQHF. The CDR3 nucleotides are TGTGCCAGCAGTTACGGGGAGGATGGAAATCAGCCCCAGCATTTT.

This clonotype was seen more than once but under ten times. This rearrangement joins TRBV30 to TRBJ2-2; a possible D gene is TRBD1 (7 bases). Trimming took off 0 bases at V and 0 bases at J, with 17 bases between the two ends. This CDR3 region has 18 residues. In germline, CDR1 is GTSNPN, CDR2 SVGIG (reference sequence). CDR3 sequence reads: CAWSVILTGEANTGELFF. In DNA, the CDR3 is TGTGCCTGGAGTGTAATTCTTACAGGGGAGGCGAACACCGGGGAGCTGTTTTTT. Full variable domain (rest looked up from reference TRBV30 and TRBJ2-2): SQTIHQWPATLVQPVGSPLSLECTVEGTSNPNLYWYRQAAGRGLQLLFYSVGIGQISSEVPQNLSASRPQDRQFILSSKKLLLSDSGFYLCAWSVILTGEANTGELFFGEGSRLTVL.